The 21 T cell receptor beta chains listed next were all sequenced from one sample in a study of CD8 T cells in Susac syndrome. Random-hexamer reverse transcription was applied to about 0.45 to 1 ug RNA. MiXCR, applied by TCRdb to the immunoSEQ multiplex PCR reads, yields one record per CDR3 protein. The table records around 150,000 distinct CDR3 sequences, more than 85% of them present only once. Sequencing was carried out using CD4+ T cells from PBMCs. The source is a human donor with Susac syndrome.

The chain combines TRBV20-1 with TRBJ2-5, with 7 bases lining up with TRBD1. This CDR3 contains 14 residues. Per germline, CDR1 DFQATT and CDR2 SNEGSKA (reference sequence). The ends lost 1 base at V and 4 bases at J; junction bases unmatched: 6. CDR3 sequence (DNA): TGCAGTGCTAGAGGATCACAGGGGCGAGAGACCCAGTACTTC. Translated: CSARGSQGRETQYF.

The chain has TRBV28 and TRBJ2-2; the match to TRBD1 covers 8 bases. This CDR3 has 14 residues. V was clipped by 8 bases and J by 3 bases; unmatched bases: 5. Looked up from germline, CDR1 is MDHEN and CDR2 is SYDVKM. CDR3 bases: TGTGCCAGCTACGACAGGGGCTACACCGGGGAGCTGTTTTTT. This encodes CASYDRGYTGELFF.

The chain links TRBV5-6 to TRBJ2-3; 9 bases match TRBD1. J was trimmed by 4 bases and V by 4 bases; bases with no gene match: 4. CDR1 is SGHDT and CDR2 is YYEEEE in the germline V gene. The CDR3 is made up of 14 amino acids. Here the CDR3 DNA reads TGTGCCAGCAGCCAGGACAGGGGATCAGATACGCAGTATTTT. Its protein product is CASSQDRGSDTQYF.

The genes are TRBV13 and TRBJ2-1; the D gene could be TRBD1 or TRBD2 (5 bases each). The germline CDR1 and CDR2 sequences are PRHDT and FYEKMQ (reference sequence). Deletions cut 8 bases from V and 6 bases from J, with 20 bases between. The CDR3 covers 15 residues. The CDR3 DNA follows: TGTGCCAGCGGGGGTTCAGGGCGGGTACCCAATGAGCAGTTCTTC. Protein product: CASGGSGRVPNEQFF.

V and J are TRBV29-1 and TRBJ1-1; D is unclear. CDR1 is SQVTM, CDR2 ANQGSEA, per germline. V gave up 6 bases and J gave up 9 bases, with 11 bases separating them. The CDR3 is made up of 10 amino acids. The CDR3 reads CSVEYSKAFF. CDR3 in DNA: TGCAGCGTCGAGTACAGCAAAGCTTTCTTT.

CDR3 DNA sequence: TGCAGCGCTTCAGGGCAGTACACTGAAGCTTTCTTT. It encodes CSASGQYTEAFF. This sequence joins TRBV29-1 and TRBJ1-1; tentative D call: TRBD1 (5 bases). Germline V CDR1 and CDR2: SQVTM, ANQGSEA. V was shortened by 7 bases and J by 3 bases, with 12 bases between the two germline ends. The CDR3 runs to 12 residues.

The chain links TRBV3-1 to TRBJ1-2; 8 bases are shared with TRBD1. V shed 0 bases and J 8 bases; nucleotides not matched to a gene: 11. Germline loops: CDR1 LGHDT, CDR2 YNNKEL (reference sequence). This CDR3 region has 16 residues. This CDR3 reads CASSQEGRGRLRGYTF. CDR3 bases: TGTGCCAGCAGCCAAGAAGGCAGGGGGCGTTTAAGAGGCTACACCTTC.

The rearrangement uses TRBV30 and TRBJ2-7; 7 nucleotides line up with TRBD1. With 7 bases clipped from V and 1 base from J, the junction kept 7 bases outside the gene matches. The V gene's germline CDR1 is GTSNPN and CDR2 SVGIG (reference sequence). The CDR3 consists of 13 residues. Written as DNA, the CDR3 is TGTGCCTTTACCCGGGACAGTTCCTACGAGCAGTACTTC. Translation gives CAFTRDSSYEQYF.

The chain uses TRBV7-3 and TRBJ1-2, with D possibly matching TRBD1 (6 bases). V was pared by 5 bases and J by 4 bases, with 17 bases between. Germline CDR1 SGHTA, CDR2 FQGTGA. This CDR3 is 15 amino acids long. DNA of the CDR3: TGTGCCAGCAGCCACCAGACAGGCAATGTCTATGGCTACACCTTC. It codes for CASSHQTGNVYGYTF.

As concerns this clonotype: Its ends do not fully match the called genes, so a read error is possible. The rearrangement uses TRBV25-1 and TRBJ2-1; D uncertain. The CDR3 contains 14 residues. In germline, CDR1 is MGHDK, CDR2 SYGVNS. The CDR3 DNA reads as TGTGCCAGCTGTGACGGCTACTCCTACAATGAGCAGTTCTTC. It translates to CASCDGYSYNEQFF.

The V call is TRBV15, the J call TRBJ2-1; 10 bases agree with TRBD2. The CDR3 covers 17 residues. CDR1 and CDR2 (germline): LNHNV, YYDKDF (reference sequence). The V and J ends lost 4 bases and 8 bases, in that order; junction bases with no gene match: 14. The CDR3 loop reads CATSTARERGGRYEQFF. CDR3 coding DNA: TGTGCCACCAGCACTGCGCGCGAGCGGGGGGGCCGATATGAGCAGTTCTTC.

The chain employs TRBV20-1 and TRBJ2-5; D gene unclear. The CDR3 length is 12 residues. Trimming removed 0 bases from V and 4 bases from J, with 6 bases in between. Germline assignment: CDR1 DFQATT and CDR2 SNEGSKA (reference sequence). The CDR3 region is CSAREQGETQYF. In DNA, the CDR3 is TGCAGTGCTAGAGAACAAGGAGAGACCCAGTACTTC.

The chain combines TRBV29-1 with TRBJ2-7, with 9 bases aligning to TRBD1. From germline, CDR1 is SQVTM and CDR2 ANQGSEA. This CDR3 spans 12 amino acids. V lost 5 bases, J lost 3 bases, and 2 bases stayed unmatched. CDR3 sequence (DNA): TGCAGCGTTTCGGGACAGGGCTACGAGCAGTACTTC. Translation gives CSVSGQGYEQYF.

The chain combines TRBV30 with TRBJ1-4; D remains ambiguous. CDR3 length: 14 amino acids. The germline V gene encodes CDR1 GTSNPN and CDR2 SVGIG (reference sequence). The ends were cut back, 0 bases at V and 3 bases at J, with 8 bases in the middle. The CDR3 DNA reads TGTGCCTGGAGTGTTTACGCGGCTAATGAAAAACTGTTTTTT. Translation: CAWSVYAANEKLFF.

The V and J genes are TRBV29-1 and TRBJ2-7, with 8 nucleotides matching TRBD1. Per germline, CDR1 SQVTM and CDR2 ANQGSEA. CDR3 length: 13 residues. V shed 6 bases and J 6 bases; nucleotides not matched to a gene: 10. CDR3: CSVAKGQVVEQYF. The CDR3 bases are TGCAGCGTAGCAAAGGGACAGGTGGTCGAGCAGTACTTC.

This chain uses TRBV30 with TRBJ1-1, with D possibly matching TRBD1 (6 bases). This CDR3 is 14 amino acids long. V was trimmed by 1 base and J by 5 bases, leaving 14 bases between them. Germline V CDR1 and CDR2: GTSNPN, SVGIG (reference sequence). The CDR3 is CAWSGWGGRTEAFF. CDR3 coding DNA: TGTGCCTGGAGTGGATGGGGGGGCAGGACTGAAGCTTTCTTT.

The V gene is TRBV5-1, the J gene TRBJ2-7; no reliable D call. Trimming left V 1 base short and J 3 bases short, with 11 bases between. The CDR3 contains 14 residues. Germline V gene data show CDR1 as SGHRS and CDR2 as YFSETQ. The CDR3 region has the DNA TGCGCCAGCAGCTTGACAGCTAAAAACTACGAGCAGTACTTC. Protein product: CASSLTAKNYEQYF.

This chain uses TRBV25-1 with TRBJ2-7; 10 nucleotides line up with TRBD1. Germline CDR1 and CDR2: MGHDK and SYGVNS. V was pared by 4 bases and J by 11 bases, with 2 bases of the junction left unmatched. The CDR3 is made up of 11 amino acids. DNA of the CDR3: TGTGCCAGCAGTGGGGGGACAGGGGAGTACTTC. Translated, it gives CASSGGTGEYF.

The chain combines TRBV25-1 with TRBJ2-5; the match to TRBD1 covers 10 bases. The ends lost 6 bases at V and 5 bases at J; junction bases unmatched: 9. The germline V gene encodes CDR1 MGHDK and CDR2 SYGVNS. The CDR3 is 15 amino acids. CDR3 bases: TGTGCCAGCAGGCAGACAGGGGGCTTAGGGGAGACCCAGTACTTC. Protein: CASRQTGGLGETQYF.

The chain couples TRBV7-9 to TRBJ2-5; unclear D gene. The germline V and J ends were trimmed by 1 base and 2 bases, with 2 bases remaining between them. CDR1 is SEHNR and CDR2 is FQNEAQ in the germline V gene (reference sequence). There are 12 residues in the CDR3. The CDR3 DNA follows: TGTGCCAGCAGCTTAGTTCAAGAGACCCAGTACTTC. Translating it yields CASSLVQETQYF.

This chain connects TRBV10-3 to TRBJ2-3; D is uncertain. V lost 4 bases, J lost 4 bases, and 6 bases lay in between. The CDR3 runs to 12 residues. Germline V CDR1 and CDR2: ENHRY, SYGVKD. The CDR3 DNA follows: TGTGCCATCAGTGGAAGTCCAGATACGCAGTATTTT. This gives the protein CAISGSPDTQYF.